This is a list of T cell receptor beta chains from one sample in a study of cytomegalovirus exposure and HLA in healthy donors. Data came from immunoSEQ multiplex PCR; TCRdb stores just in-frame clones and leaves some out. The sample records about 92,000 clones, 81% being singletons. Input material: PBMCs. Every receptor here comes from a girl aged 2-10 years in good health and CMV-seropositive. Both conserved end residues are part of each CDR3. D genes are given only for firm matches. Size tells how often a clone was seen (once, few, many) or the class of an expanded clone, and some rows leave it out.

TRBJ2-7	TRBD2	TRBV9	few	TGTGCCAGCAGCCTGGGACTAGCGCCGACCTACGAGCAGTACTTC	CASSLGLAPTYEQYF
TRBJ2-7	TRBD2	TRBV5-4	few	TGTGCCAGCAGCTTGGGACTAGCGGGGCTTTACGAGCAGTACTTC	CASSLGLAGLYEQYF
TRBJ2-1	TRBD2	TRBV14	-	TGTGCCAGCAGCCAAGTCGGACTAGCGGAGAATGAGCAGTTCTTC	CASSQVGLAENEQFF
TRBJ1-1	-	TRBV27	-	TGTGCCAGCAGCAACCGAGAGGGGAGGGACACTGAAGCTTTCTTT	CASSNREGRDTEAFF
TRBJ2-7	-	TRBV10-3	-	TGTGCCATCGGACAAGCGCAACTCTACGAGCAGTACTTC	CAIGQAQLYEQYF
TRBJ2-7	-	TRBV7-9	-	TGTTCCAGCAGCTCCCCCGGAGGGGAGCAGTACTTC	CSSSSPGGEQYF
TRBJ1-1	-	TRBV18	-	TGTGCCAGCTCACCACAGGCTGGGGGGGGGTACACTGAAGCTTTCTTT	CASSPQAGGGYTEAFF
TRBJ2-7	TRBD1	TRBV2	-	TGTGCCAGCAGCCCGGGACAGGGGTCGTACGAGCAGTACTTC	CASSPGQGSYEQYF
TRBJ1-1	-	TRBV5-1	-	TGCGCCAGCAGCATTTGGGGGGGCGGGACTGAAGCTTTCTTT	CASSIWGGGTEAFF
TRBJ2-7	TRBD2	TRBV7-2	-	TGTGCCAGCAGCCCCACCAGACTAGCGGGAGGGGGCGAGCAGTACTTC	CASSPTRLAGGGEQYF
TRBJ1-1	-	TRBV5-6	few	TGTGCCAGCAGCTCGGAGGACACTGAAGCTTTCTTT	CASSSEDTEAFF
TRBJ1-1	-	TRBV29-1	-	TGCAGCGTTTTTCGGGAGCCTGACACTGAAGCTTTCTTT	CSVFREPDTEAFF
TRBJ1-4	TRBD1	TRBV29-1	-	TGCAGCGCCGGACAGGGTAATGAAAAACTGTTTTTT	CSAGQGNEKLFF
TRBJ1-1	TRBD1	TRBV5-1	-	TGCGCCAGCAGCTTGAGGACAGGGCTGAACACTGAAGCTTTCTTT	CASSLRTGLNTEAFF
TRBJ2-7	TRBD1	TRBV29-1	-	TGCAGCGTCAACCTAAGAGGGACAGGTGATTCCTACGAGCAGTACTTC	CSVNLRGTGDSYEQYF
TRBJ1-2	-	TRBV19	-	TGTGCCAGTAGTAGACAGGTTTCAAGTGGCTACACCTTC	CASSRQVSSGYTF
TRBJ1-5	-	TRBV7-9	once	TGTGCCAGCAGCTCCGAAGGGGGGCCCCAGCATTTT	CASSSEGGPQHF
TRBJ2-4	TRBD2	TRBV28	once	TGTGCCAGCAGCGGGAGGGCCCTCACAGCCAAAAACATTCAGTACTTC	CASSGRALTAKNIQYF
TRBJ2-5	TRBD2	TRBV11-3	-	TGTGCCAGCAGCTTGGGACTAGGGGGAGAGACCCAGTACTTC	CASSLGLGGETQYF
TRBJ1-2	-	TRBV6-1	-	TGTGCCAGCACCCTAGTAGCTAACTATGGCTACACCTTC	CASTLVANYGYTF
TRBJ2-3	-	TRBV2	-	TGTGCCAGCCGGCCAGGTTTCACAGATACGCAGTATTTT	CASRPGFTDTQYF
TRBJ1-2	-	TRBV6-5	-	TGTGCCAGCAGTGCGACTGAGAACTATGGCTACACCTTC	CASSATENYGYTF
TRBJ1-1	-	TRBV28	-	TGTGCCAGCAGTTTACCCATGTCCAGGGCTTGGAACACTGAAGCTTTCTTT	CASSLPMSRAWNTEAFF
TRBJ1-1	-	TRBV20-1	-	TGCAGTACTCAGGGGATAGCTGAAGCTTTCTTT	CSTQGIAEAFF
TRBJ2-1	TRBD2	TRBV25-1	-	TGTGCCAGCAGTGGCCCCGGGGGGGGGCAGTACAATGAGCAGTTCTTC	CASSGPGGGQYNEQFF
TRBJ1-5	-	TRBV6-6	-	TGTGCCAGCAGTTACCCTGGCAATCAGCCCCAGCATTTT	CASSYPGNQPQHF
TRBJ2-1	-	TRBV7-6	-	TGTGCCAGCAGCCGCGGTCATAATGAGCAGTTCTTC	CASSRGHNEQFF
TRBJ2-5	TRBD1	TRBV19	-	TGTGCCAGTAGTACCTTTGCAGGGGGCGAAGAGACCCAGTACTTC	CASSTFAGGEETQYF
TRBJ1-4	-	TRBV10-2	-	TGCGCCAGCCAGTCAGTCAATGAAAAACTGTTTTTT	CASQSVNEKLFF
TRBJ2-7	TRBD2	TRBV5-4	once	TGTGCCAGCAACCTCGCGGGGGGGGAGCAGTACTTC	CASNLAGGEQYF
TRBJ2-2	-	TRBV15	-	TGTGCCACCAGCAGAGATCCCCGAGGCACCGGGGAGCTGTTTTTT	CATSRDPRGTGELFF
TRBJ1-1	TRBD1	TRBV5-5	-	TGTGCCAGCAGCCTCGGGACAGGGGGCACTGAAGCTTTCTTT	CASSLGTGGTEAFF
TRBJ1-2	-	TRBV28	-	TGTGCCAGCAGAAAATTTGGACAGTACTATGGCTACCCCTTC	CASRKFGQYYGYPF
TRBJ2-1	-	TRBV20-1	once	TGCAGTGCTAGAGCCGGGAATGAGCAGTTCTTC	CSARAGNEQFF
TRBJ1-3	TRBD1	TRBV5-1	-	TGCGCCAGCAGCGTTGGGACAGAAGGAAACACCATATATTTT	CASSVGTEGNTIYF
TRBJ2-2	-	TRBV25-1	-	TGTGCCAGCAGTGAATCAGGAGACAGGCCCTTGTACACCGGGGAGCTGTTTTTT	CASSESGDRPLYTGELFF
TRBJ1-4	-	TRBV5-1	few	TGCGCCAGCAGCTTGGGCCTAGATGAAAAACTGTTTTTT	CASSLGLDEKLFF
TRBJ2-7	TRBD2	TRBV7-7	-	TGTGCTAGCAGCCCGCTAGCGGGAGCAGGCTACGAGCAGTACTTC	CASSPLAGAGYEQYF
TRBJ2-7	-	TRBV5-1	-	TGCGCCAGCAGCTTGGACTCACCCAACGAGCAGTACTTC	CASSLDSPNEQYF
TRBJ1-1	TRBD1	TRBV11-2	-	TGTGCCAGCAGCCCCGTGACAGGGAGAGAGGCTTTCTTT	CASSPVTGREAFF
TRBJ1-5	TRBD1	TRBV5-1	-	TGCGCCATTGAGACCGGGACAGGGTGCCTGAGGGCTAGCAATCAGCCCCAGCATTTT	CAIETGTGCLRASNQPQHF
TRBJ2-7	TRBD2	TRBV7-2	-	TGTGCCAGCAGCCCGAGCGGGAGGGCTTACGAGCAGTACTTC	CASSPSGRAYEQYF
TRBJ2-1	-	TRBV7-2	-	TGTGCCAGCAGCCCTAGCGCAAACTCCTACAATGAGCAGTTCTTC	CASSPSANSYNEQFF
TRBJ2-6	TRBD1	TRBV15	-	TGTGCCACCAGCAGAGCAAATCCGGGACAGGGTTTAGGCCCTGGGGCCAACGTCCTGACTTTC	CATSRANPGQGLGPGANVLTF
TRBJ1-4	-	TRBV30	-	TGTGCCTGGGGAAGCGGGGCTTGGGAACTGTTTTTT	CAWGSGAWELFF
TRBJ1-4	-	TRBV28	-	TGTGCCAGCAGTTTAATTAGTGAAAAACTGTTTTTT	CASSLISEKLFF
TRBJ2-3	TRBD2	TRBV6-1	-	TGTGCCAGCAGGGGACTAGCGGGAGGGCCAGATACGCAGTATTTT	CASRGLAGGPDTQYF
TRBJ1-2	-	TRBV18	-	TGTGCCAGCTCACCCCCCGGTGGAGGGTATGGCTACACCTTC	CASSPPGGGYGYTF
TRBJ1-6	TRBD1	TRBV29-1	-	TGCAGCGCCAGACAGGGTGTCAATTCACCCCTCCACTTT	CSARQGVNSPLHF
TRBJ2-7	-	TRBV6-6	-	TGTGCCACCCGGGACAGCCGGAGCGGGGAGCAGTACTTC	CATRDSRSGEQYF
TRBJ2-7	TRBD1	TRBV5-1	-	TGCGCCAGCAGCCCGACAGGGGTCGGCTACGAGCAGTACTTC	CASSPTGVGYEQYF
TRBJ1-2	-	TRBV30	-	TGTGCCTGGAGTGGTAAAACAGCTAACTATGGCTACACCTTC	CAWSGKTANYGYTF
TRBJ1-1	-	TRBV29-1	-	TGCAGCGTTGAGGCCCTGGACAGAATGAACACTGAAGCTTTCTTT	CSVEALDRMNTEAFF
TRBJ1-1	TRBD1	TRBV30	once	TGTGCCTTGACAGGGTTAGGATTATTGAGCACTGAAGCTTTCTTT	CALTGLGLLSTEAFF
TRBJ2-7	-	TRBV28	once	TGTGCCAGCAGTTTAGGAGGCTACGAGCAGTACTTC	CASSLGGYEQYF
TRBJ2-1	-	TRBV2	-	TGTGCCAGCAGTGAGGAGCTCCACAATGAGCAGTTCTTC	CASSEELHNEQFF
TRBJ2-1	TRBD2	TRBV27	-	TGTGCCAGCAGTTTGGGGGAGGGGCTTGAGCAGTTCTTC	CASSLGEGLEQFF
TRBJ2-1	TRBD2	TRBV5-4	-	TGTGCCAGCAGCTTCCCTAGCGGGAGCTCCTACAATGAGCAGTTCTTC	CASSFPSGSSYNEQFF
TRBJ2-1	-	TRBV9	-	TGTGCCAGCAGCGTGGGGACTTCAAACATTGAGCAGTTCTTC	CASSVGTSNIEQFF